Listed below are T cell receptor beta chains from one sample, sequenced in a study of T-cell reconstitution after alpha-beta-depleted transplantation in children. TCRdb ran MiXCR on the PCR reads and lists one entry per CDR3 protein. The sample gives about 610,000 distinct CDR3 sequences, approximately 30% of which show up once; approximately 39% is in the top ten. The sequencing here drew on PBMCs, taken before TCRalphabeta/CD19-depleted stem cell transplant. The receptors were sampled from a boy under two years old with Wiskott-Aldrich syndrome, due to receive a stem cell transplant. Each CDR3 is given with its conserved first and last residue. A D gene is named only where the DNA matches it firmly. Part of the rows lack a size; the others show once, few, many or a class for expanded clones.

clone_size d_call j_call v_call cdr3_aa cdr3_nt
NA TRBD2 TRBJ2-2 TRBV5-1 CASSSAGAGTGELFF TGCGCCAGCTCTTCGGCGGGAGCGGGCACCGGGGAGCTGTTTTTT
few TRBD1 TRBJ2-5 TRBV7-9 CTSRGTGGYQETQYF TGTACCAGCAGAGGGACAGGGGGCTATCAAGAGACCCAGTACTTC
NA NA TRBJ2-7 TRBV5-6 CASSATTSHEQYF TGTGCCAGCAGCGCCACTACGTCCCACGAGCAGTACTTC
NA NA TRBJ2-3 TRBV5-1 CASSWAATTGYTDTQYF TGCGCCAGCAGTTGGGCGGCAACGACAGGCTACACAGATACGCAGTATTTT
NA TRBD2 TRBJ2-1 TRBV5-1 CASSLAAAGGPQSYNEQFF TGCGCCAGCAGCTTGGCGGCAGCGGGAGGGCCACAGTCCTACAATGAGCAGTTCTTC
few TRBD2 TRBJ2-7 TRBV29-1 CSVGTSGSGYEQYF TGCAGCGTCGGGACTAGCGGGAGTGGATACGAGCAGTACTTC
NA NA TRBJ1-1 TRBV5-5 CASSITPGMNTEAFF TGTGCCAGCAGCATAACACCTGGCATGAACACTGAAGCTTTCTTT
few TRBD2 TRBJ2-1 TRBV4-2 CASSQAGLDYEQFF TGTGCCAGCAGCCAAGCTGGACTAGACTATGAGCAGTTCTTC
few TRBD2 TRBJ2-5 TRBV10-3 CAISEQSRDYQETQYF TGTGCCATCAGTGAACAAAGTAGGGACTATCAAGAGACCCAGTACTTC
once TRBD2 TRBJ2-2 TRBV11-2 CASSQLGLAGTGELFF TGTGCCAGCAGCCAGTTAGGGCTAGCGGGCACCGGGGAGCTGTTTTTT
few TRBD1 TRBJ2-5 TRBV19 CASSTSGQGHETQYF TGTGCCAGTAGTACTTCGGGACAGGGGCACGAGACCCAGTACTTC
NA NA TRBJ2-5 TRBV14 CASSQDWLQETQYF TGTGCCAGCAGCCAAGATTGGTTACAAGAGACCCAGTACTTC
many NA TRBJ2-5 TRBV3-1 CASSQIRGRGETQYF TGTGCCAGCAGCCAAATTCGAGGCCGGGGAGAGACCCAGTACTTC
NA NA TRBJ1-5 TRBV28 CASSFQSYQPQHF TGTGCCAGCAGTTTCCAGAGTTATCAGCCCCAGCATTTT
many NA TRBJ2-1 TRBV5-1 CASSLRESSYNEQFF TGCGCCAGCAGCTTGAGAGAGAGCTCCTACAATGAGCAGTTCTTC
few NA TRBJ2-1 TRBV5-1 CASSSRGNGRPNEQFF TGCGCCAGCAGTTCCAGGGGAAACGGTCGACCCAATGAGCAGTTCTTC
NA TRBD1 TRBJ1-2 TRBV11-2 CASSFGTGVNGYTF TGTGCCAGCAGCTTCGGGACAGGGGTTAATGGCTACACCTTC
NA NA TRBJ1-2 TRBV5-1 CASSLGPNYGYTF TGCGCCAGCAGCTTGGGACCTAACTATGGCTACACCTTC
NA TRBD1 TRBJ2-5 TRBV30 CAWIAQGDETQYF TGTGCCTGGATCGCACAGGGGGACGAGACCCAGTACTTC
few NA TRBJ2-1 TRBV5-1 CASSSAFSRDNEQFF TGCGCCAGCAGCTCGGCCTTCTCACGCGACAATGAGCAGTTCTTC
NA TRBD1 TRBJ2-7 TRBV15 CATSRQGSSYEQYF TGTGCCACCAGTCGACAGGGAAGCTCCTACGAGCAGTACTTC
NA NA TRBJ1-1 TRBV7-9 CASRYRNTEAFF TGTGCCAGCAGGTACAGGAACACTGAAGCTTTCTTT
few NA TRBJ1-5 TRBV20-1 CSASRDLNQPQHF TGCAGTGCTAGCCGGGACCTAAATCAGCCCCAGCATTTT
NA TRBD1 TRBJ2-2 TRBV5-1 CASSNVRGTDTGELFF TGCGCCAGCAGCAACGTTAGAGGGACAGACACCGGGGAGCTGTTTTTT
few TRBD2 TRBJ2-2 TRBV29-1 CSVASGRAGGELFF TGCAGCGTTGCTAGCGGGAGGGCCGGCGGGGAGCTGTTTTTT
NA NA TRBJ2-5 TRBV20-1 CSARDFQETQYF TGCAGTGCTAGAGATTTCCAAGAGACCCAGTACTTC
few NA TRBJ1-1 TRBV12-3/TRBV12-4 CASSRGLEAFF TGTGCCAGCAGCCGAGGCCTTGAAGCTTTCTTT
NA NA TRBJ1-2 TRBV10-3 CAISVFRDQLNYGYTF TGTGCCATCAGTGTGTTCCGGGACCAACTAAACTATGGCTACACCTTC
few NA TRBJ1-3 TRBV12-3/TRBV12-4 CASSLWRTAVSGNTIYF TGTGCCAGCAGTTTGTGGAGGACAGCGGTCTCTGGAAACACCATATATTTT
few NA TRBJ1-3 TRBV5-1 CASSPTVLSGNTIYF TGCGCCAGCAGTCCAACCGTCCTCTCTGGAAACACCATATATTTT
NA NA TRBJ2-2 TRBV5-5 CASSKQMNTGELFF TGTGCCAGCAGCAAACAGATGAACACCGGGGAGCTGTTTTTT
NA NA TRBJ2-3 TRBV12-3/TRBV12-4 CASSSNSDTQYF TGTGCCAGCAGTTCAAATAGCGATACGCAGTATTTT
few TRBD1 TRBJ1-1 TRBV2 CASRVSGTGLNTEAFF TGTGCCAGCAGAGTTAGCGGGACAGGTCTGAACACTGAAGCTTTCTTT
many TRBD2 TRBJ2-7 TRBV11-2 CASSSGLAGVYEQYF TGTGCCAGCAGCTCCGGACTAGCGGGGGTCTACGAGCAGTACTTC
NA NA TRBJ1-3 TRBV6-5 CASSYATGRNTIYF TGTGCCAGCAGTTACGCGACAGGAAGAAACACCATATATTTT
NA NA TRBJ2-1 TRBV2 CASSERMVSYNEQFF TGTGCCAGCAGTGAACGCATGGTCTCCTACAATGAGCAGTTCTTC
few NA TRBJ2-7 TRBV27 CASGGQGYSYEQYF TGTGCCAGCGGGGGTCAGGGATACTCCTACGAGCAGTACTTC
few TRBD1 TRBJ1-5 TRBV7-2 CASSLGTGGYDTQPQHF TGTGCCAGCAGCTTAGGGACAGGGGGCTATGATACTCAGCCCCAGCATTTT
NA TRBD2 TRBJ2-7 TRBV15 CATRRAGRDEQYF TGTGCCACCAGGCGAGCGGGACGTGATGAGCAGTACTTC
few TRBD2 TRBJ2-1 TRBV6-1 CASLLLAGSPEQFF TGTGCCAGCCTACTACTAGCGGGGTCGCCTGAGCAGTTCTTC
few TRBD2 TRBJ2-1 TRBV29-1 CSVEGLAGGRVFGEQFF TGCAGCGTTGAAGGGCTAGCGGGAGGAAGGGTGTTTGGTGAGCAGTTCTTC
NA TRBD1 TRBJ1-2 TRBV10-3 CAISESGQGPTYGYTF TGTGCCATCAGTGAGTCTGGACAGGGGCCTACCTATGGCTACACCTTC
NA TRBD1 TRBJ2-5 TRBV5-1 CASSLGTGVETQYF TGTGCCAGCAGCTTGGGGACAGGGGTAGAGACCCAGTACTTC
NA NA TRBJ2-6 TRBV6-1 CASSASGVGANVLTF TGTGCCAGCAGTGCCTCAGGGGTCGGGGCCAACGTCCTGACTTTC
NA TRBD1 TRBJ1-6 TRBV2 CASSEVGTGFRSPLHF TGTGCCAGCAGTGAAGTCGGGACAGGGTTTCGTTCACCCCTCCACTTT
few NA TRBJ1-3 TRBV28 CASSPHRSGNTIYF TGTGCCAGCAGCCCCCATCGCTCTGGAAACACCATATATTTT
few NA TRBJ2-5 TRBV28 CASSLVPGVKTQYF TGTGCCAGCAGTTTAGTACCAGGGGTAAAGACCCAGTACTTC
few NA TRBJ2-7 TRBV6-6 CASSSGPNEQYF TGTGCCAGCAGTTCGGGTCCCAACGAGCAGTACTTC
few TRBD1 TRBJ1-5 TRBV2 CASRGTGGDQPQHF TGTGCCAGCAGAGGGACAGGGGGCGATCAGCCCCAGCATTTT
few NA TRBJ1-5 TRBV20-1 CSASGGQGRRPQHF TGCAGTGCTAGCGGTGGGCAGGGGAGGAGGCCCCAGCATTTT
NA TRBD2 TRBJ2-7 TRBV10-3 CASAGTSGRVYEQYF TGTGCCAGCGCCGGGACTAGCGGGAGGGTCTACGAGCAGTACTTC
few NA TRBJ2-7 TRBV20-1 CSARGPGDYEQYF TGCAGTGCTAGAGGCCCTGGGGACTACGAGCAGTACTTC
few NA TRBJ2-1 TRBV11-3 CASSFSPGLSEQFF TGTGCCAGCAGTTTTAGTCCAGGCCTTAGTGAGCAGTTCTTC
NA NA TRBJ2-1 TRBV12-3/TRBV12-4 CASSFRLEQFF TGTGCCAGCAGTTTTAGGCTAGAGCAGTTCTTC
NA NA TRBJ1-2 TRBV6-1 CASSSGLIYGYTF TGTGCCAGTTCCTCGGGACTAATCTATGGCTACACCTTC
few NA TRBJ2-7 TRBV5-1 CASSLEGRDYEQYF TGCGCCAGCAGCTTGGAGGGCAGGGATTACGAGCAGTACTTC
few NA TRBJ2-5 TRBV20-1 CSARTSGLKETQYF TGCAGTGCTAGGACGTCGGGTCTCAAAGAGACCCAGTACTTC
NA TRBD2 TRBJ2-2 TRBV12-3/TRBV12-4 CASSSLSGRGTGELFF TGTGCCAGCAGTTCCCTTAGCGGGAGGGGTACCGGGGAGCTGTTTTTT
NA NA TRBJ2-2 TRBV4-1 CASSRAQPRMVPGELFF TGCGCCAGCTCCCGCGCGCAGCCAAGGATGGTGCCCGGGGAGCTGTTTTTT
few NA TRBJ2-5 TRBV29-1 CSVELFTRETQYF TGCAGCGTTGAGTTGTTTACTCGGGAGACCCAGTACTTC